The 15 T cell receptor beta chains listed next were all sequenced from one sample in a study of cytomegalovirus exposure and HLA in healthy donors. The PCR had 60 Vbeta and 13 Jbeta primers. Method: immunoSEQ multiplex PCR; TCRdb's copy keeps in-frame clones and lacks some. Of 150,000 to 250,000 clones listed, around three quarters are singletons. The sample consisted of PBMCs. The source is a young woman in good health and CMV-seropositive.

This clone was observed once. The chain has TRBV4-3 and TRBJ2-3; tentatively, D is TRBD2 (5 bases). Per germline, CDR1 LGHNA and CDR2 YSLEER. The CDR3 runs to 16 residues. Trimming left V 0 bases short and J 2 bases short, with 12 bases between. As DNA, the CDR3 is TGCGCCAGCAGCCAAGAAAAGAGCGGATTCACAGATACGCAGTATTTT. Protein sequence: CASSQEKSGFTDTQYF.

The chain links TRBV11-3 to TRBJ2-3, with a possible D match to TRBD2 (7 bases). V shed 4 bases and J shed 0 bases, with 17 bases lying between them. Germline-derived CDR1 and CDR2 are SGHNT and YENEEA. CDR3 length: 17 amino acids. CDR3 residues: CASSSQWGGRSTDTQYF. The CDR3 DNA reads TGTGCCAGCAGCTCCCAGTGGGGGGGCCGAAGCACAGATACGCAGTATTTT.

This chain links TRBV19 with TRBJ2-7; 7 nucleotides line up with TRBD1. The CDR3 has 15 residues. CDR1 is LNHDA and CDR2 is SQIVND in the germline V gene (reference sequence). Germline trimming cut 4 bases from V and 4 bases from J; bases unmatched to any gene: 10. The chain's CDR3 is CASSRGQVNEYEQYF. The CDR3 coding sequence is TGTGCCAGTAGTAGAGGACAGGTGAACGAATACGAGCAGTACTTC.

The J gene is TRBJ2-7, the V gene TRBV27, with D unresolved. CDR1 is MNHEY and CDR2 is SMNVEV in the germline V gene (reference sequence). The CDR3 is 17 residues long. V lost 2 bases to trimming and J lost 4 bases, with 21 bases between them. The CDR3 sequence is CASSLHSNSPILYEQYF. The CDR3 DNA follows: TGTGCCAGCAGTTTACACTCGAACTCCCCTATTCTTTACGAGCAGTACTTC.

The gene calls are TRBV7-9 and TRBJ2-5; 7 bases are shared with TRBD1. This CDR3 has 14 amino acids. CDR1 is SEHNR, CDR2 FQNEAQ, per germline (reference sequence). V lost 3 bases, J lost 5 bases, and 6 bases stayed unmatched. CDR3 amino acids: CASSFPGGRETQYF. As DNA, the CDR3 is TGTGCCAGCAGCTTCCCAGGGGGTAGGGAGACCCAGTACTTC.

J is TRBJ2-3 and V is TRBV7-8, with TRBD2 matching 12 bases. Germline lookup yields CDR1 SGHVS and CDR2 FQNEAQ. The CDR3 has 16 residues. The junction had 5 bases not matched to a gene; V was cut back by 5 bases and J by 2 bases. The CDR3 nucleotides read TGTGCCAGCAGCCTCGGACTAGCGGGGCTCACAGATACGCAGTATTTT. As protein: CASSLGLAGLTDTQYF.

This clone was seen a few times. The gene calls are TRBV6-5 and TRBJ2-1; D is perhaps TRBD2 (5 bases). The CDR3 length is 14 residues. Germline V gene lookup returns CDR1 MNHEY and CDR2 SVGAGI. The ends were cut back, 7 bases at V and 1 base at J, with 11 bases in the middle. CDR3 DNA sequence: TGTGCCAGCACCCGGGATGATTCCTACAATGAGCAGTTCTTC. As protein: CASTRDDSYNEQFF.

This clone was observed a handful of times. This chain joins TRBV27 and TRBJ2-1; 7 bases line up with TRBD1. Germline loops: CDR1 MNHEY, CDR2 SMNVEV (reference sequence). This CDR3 region has 15 residues. V trimming: 3 bases; J trimming: 0 bases; junction bases outside the gene matches: 2. The CDR3 DNA reads TGTGCCAGCAGTTTGACAGGGAGCTCCTACAATGAGCAGTTCTTC. Protein product: CASSLTGSSYNEQFF.

This sequence joins TRBV6-1 and TRBJ1-1; TRBD1 matches 7 bases. Germline CDR1 and CDR2: MNHNS and SASEGT. CDR3 length equals 13 residues. V shed 5 bases, J shed 10 bases, and the junction held 10 bases outside the gene matches. CDR3 loop: CASSMAQGERAFF. DNA of the CDR3: TGTGCCAGCAGTATGGCCCAGGGGGAGAGAGCTTTCTTT.

The chain carries TRBV7-6 and TRBJ1-3, with unresolved D. Germline V gene data show CDR1 as SGHVS and CDR2 as FNYEAQ. CDR3 length equals 13 residues. V was trimmed by 5 bases and J by 4 bases, leaving 9 bases between them. The chain's CDR3 is CASSPPGGNTIYF. The CDR3 DNA follows: TGTGCCAGCAGCCCCCCCGGGGGAAACACCATATATTTT.

This clone was observed a few times. Other nucleotide sequences from this sample produce the same CDR3. The chain combines TRBV27 with TRBJ1-1; 8 nucleotides line up with TRBD1. The germline V gene has CDR1 MNHEY and CDR2 SMNVEV (reference sequence). CDR3 size: 14 residues. V lost 3 bases, J lost 5 bases, and 5 bases stayed unmatched. CDR3 nucleotide sequence: TGTGCCAGCAGTTTTGACAGGGGTGGAACTGAAGCTTTCTTT. Translated, it gives CASSFDRGGTEAFF.

This clone has only a few counts. The chain recombines TRBV19 with TRBJ2-3; 12 positions match TRBD2. The CDR3 has 14 amino acids. Germline loops: CDR1 LNHDA, CDR2 SQIVND (reference sequence). With 4 bases clipped from V and 4 bases from J, the junction kept 0 bases outside the gene matches. CDR3 sequence reads: CASSTSGGADTQYF. CDR3 nucleotides: TGTGCCAGTAGTACTAGCGGGGGGGCAGATACGCAGTATTTT.

This clone was seen only once. The CDR3 spells CSVCGQANTEAFF. The CDR3 DNA sequence: TGCAGCGTCTGCGGACAGGCGAACACTGAAGCTTTCTTT. The genes are TRBV29-1 and TRBJ1-1; 7 nucleotides line up with TRBD1. Trimming removed 6 bases from V and 1 base from J; junction bases left unmatched: 5. The CDR3 is made up of 13 amino acids. Germline lookup yields CDR1 SQVTM and CDR2 ANQGSEA.

The chain recombines TRBV6-5 with TRBJ1-1; TRBD1 matches 7 bases. The CDR3 is made up of 14 amino acids. CDR1 and CDR2 (germline): MNHEY, SVGAGI. V gave up 4 bases and J gave up 8 bases; unmatched junction bases: 10. CDR3: CASSSSPQGSEAFF. As DNA, the CDR3 is TGTGCCAGCAGTTCATCGCCACAGGGGAGCGAAGCTTTCTTT.

V is TRBV11-2 and J is TRBJ1-1; 10 nucleotides agree with TRBD1. The V segment lost 6 bases and the J segment 0 bases; nucleotides outside the gene matches: 10. From germline, CDR1 is SGHAT and CDR2 FQNNGV. The CDR3 consists of 17 residues. CDR3 coding DNA: TGTGCCAGCAGTCTAGCGGGACAGGGGTTGGTGAACACTGAAGCTTTCTTT. Its protein is CASSLAGQGLVNTEAFF.